One sample yielded the 8 T cell receptor beta chains listed below, sequenced in a study of OX40 agonist ivuxolimab in advanced cancers. Sequencing was performed with immunoSEQ multiplex PCR; in TCRdb, only in-frame clones are kept and a portion is missing. Of some 89,000 clones in the sample, roughly four fifths were seen once. This specimen consisted of CD4+ or CD8+ T cells sorted from blood, obtained in a trial of the OX40 agonist ivuxolimab. The receptors here all came from an adult with an advanced solid tumor such as melanoma, head and neck, liver or kidney cancer.

The rearrangement joins TRBV4-1 to TRBJ1-5; 8 bases are shared with TRBD1. This CDR3 spans 16 amino acids. Germline CDR1 and CDR2: MGHRA and YSYEKL. V dropped 3 bases and J dropped 6; count of bases not matched to a gene: 10. The CDR3 protein is CASSQGPGTGIQPQHF. CDR3 DNA sequence: TGCGCCAGCAGCCAGGGTCCCGGGACAGGTATTCAGCCCCAGCATTTT.

The chain carries TRBV5-4 and TRBJ2-7, with TRBD1 identical over 12 bases. From germline, CDR1 is SGHNT and CDR2 YYREEE (reference sequence). The junction had 4 bases not matched to a gene; V was cut back by 3 bases and J by 6 bases. This CDR3 has 14 amino acids. CDR3 sequence reads: CASSWDRGLVEQYF. The CDR3 DNA reads TGTGCCAGCAGCTGGGACAGGGGGCTAGTCGAGCAGTACTTC.

The J gene is TRBJ2-3, the V gene TRBV29-1, with 10 bases fitting TRBD1. The length of the CDR3 is 16 residues. The ends lost 4 bases at V and 5 bases at J; junction bases unmatched: 12. In germline, CDR1 is SQVTM, CDR2 ANQGSEA. The CDR3 sequence is CSVGPSGTGVKDTQYF. In DNA form, the CDR3 reads TGCAGCGTTGGGCCCTCCGGGACAGGGGTAAAAGATACGCAGTATTTT.

V and J are TRBV6-5 and TRBJ2-7; maybe TRBD2 (5 bases). This CDR3 has 14 residues. Germline V gives CDR1 MNHEY, CDR2 SVGAGI. V was trimmed by 4 bases and J by 0 bases, leaving 10 bases between them. The CDR3 spells CASSFGGRSYEQYF. The CDR3, as DNA: TGTGCCAGCAGTTTTGGCGGGCGCTCCTACGAGCAGTACTTC.

This clone has just one count. The rearrangement uses TRBV5-4 and TRBJ2-7, with 9 nucleotides matching TRBD1. The CDR3 spans 15 residues. Germline CDR1 reads SGHNT; CDR2 reads YYREEE (reference sequence). V shed 0 bases and J 6 bases; nucleotides not matched to a gene: 7. CDR3 nucleotide sequence: TGTGCCAGCAGCTTGGATCGGACAGGGGTTGGCGAGCAGTACTTC. It encodes CASSLDRTGVGEQYF.

V usage is TRBV7-2 and J usage is TRBJ2-2; D might be TRBD1 or TRBD2, each matching 6 bases. The germline gives CDR1 SGHTA, CDR2 FQGNSA. There are 16 residues in the CDR3. V was clipped by 7 bases and J by 1 base, with 16 bases between them. The CDR3 reads CASTPQGGRNTGELFF. The CDR3, as DNA: TGTGCCAGCACACCCCAAGGGGGGAGGAACACCGGGGAGCTGTTTTTT. The whole variable domain, remainder taken from reference TRBV7-2 and TRBJ2-2, is GAGVSQSPSNKVTEKGKDVELRCDPISGHTALYWYRQSLGQGLEFLIYFQGNSAPDKSGLPSDRFSAERTGGSVSTLTIQRTQQEDSAVYLCASTPQGGRNTGELFFGEGSRLTVL.

This chain joins TRBV2 and TRBJ1-1; D is unresolved. The length of the CDR3 is 14 residues. The germline V gene encodes CDR1 SNHLY and CDR2 FYNNEI. Trimming stripped 10 bases from V and 7 bases from J, with 22 bases between. This CDR3 reads CATKVARTDFEAFF. DNA for the CDR3: TGTGCCACCAAGGTGGCCAGGACCGACTTTGAAGCTTTCTTT.

The gene calls are TRBV18 and TRBJ1-6; no clear D. Deletions cut 0 bases from V and 6 bases from J, with 12 bases between. The length of the CDR3 is 16 residues. Germline CDR1 and CDR2: KGHSH and LQKENI. CDR3 nucleotides: TGTGCCAGCTCACCACCGGGGAGGGAGCCTAATTCACCCCTCCACTTT. This encodes CASSPPGREPNSPLHF.